Below, 19 T cell receptor beta chains from the same sample are listed, as sequenced in a study of a mutant IDH1 vaccine in newly diagnosed glioma. Repertoires were generated with immunoSEQ multiplex PCR, while TCRdb's copy carries only in-frame clones and drops some. The profile shows tens of thousands of clones, 91% of them singletons. Described time point: baseline, week 1 (first vaccination visit). Treatment of the sample: pre-vaccination baseline after standard-of-care therapy. This material consisted of PBMCs, taken from a glioma patient treated with radiotherapy, temozolomide or both. Receptors originate from a man aged 25 to 40 with glioma.

This clone showed up just a few times. V and J are TRBV7-9 and TRBJ1-2, with a possible D match to TRBD1 (6 bases). Trimming shortened V by 3 bases and J by 2 bases, and 7 bases separated the two germline ends. The CDR3 is 13 residues long. CDR1 and CDR2 from the germline V gene are SEHNR and FQNEAQ (reference sequence). In nucleotides, the CDR3 is TGTGCCAGCAGCTTCGGACAGAACTATGGCTACACCTTC. Translation: CASSFGQNYGYTF.

V gene TRBV27 combines with J gene TRBJ1-1; D is unclear. The germline V and J ends were trimmed by 10 bases and 5 bases, with 20 bases remaining between them. Per germline, CDR1 MNHEY and CDR2 SMNVEV (reference sequence). This CDR3 is 14 amino acids long. DNA for the CDR3: TGTGCCACCAGGTCACACTTAATCCTAACTGAAGCTTTCTTT. Protein: CATRSHLILTEAFF.

The V and J genes are TRBV11-2 and TRBJ1-1; TRBD1 is a possible D gene (6 bases). Per germline, CDR1 SGHAT and CDR2 FQNNGV. This CDR3 region has 17 residues. Trimming removed 0 bases from V and 3 bases from J, with 17 bases in between. CDR3 region: CASSLEPRGVRYTEAFF. CDR3 DNA sequence: TGTGCCAGCAGCTTAGAACCCAGGGGTGTTAGATACACTGAAGCTTTCTTT.

The chain links TRBV5-1 to TRBJ2-6; tentatively, D is TRBD2 (5 bases). The germline V gene has CDR1 SGHRS and CDR2 YFSETQ. The V gene lost 2 bases and the J gene lost 0 bases, with 15 bases spanning the gap. The CDR3 has 18 amino acids. CDR3 residues: CASSLQGPGSSGANVLTF. The CDR3 bases are TGCGCCAGCAGCTTACAAGGCCCGGGGAGCTCTGGGGCCAACGTCCTGACTTTC.

The chain carries TRBV6-6 and TRBJ2-5; D unclear. The V and J ends lost 8 bases and 1 base respectively, with 8 bases between them. The CDR3 totals 12 residues. CDR1 and CDR2 from the germline V gene are MNHNY and SVGAGI (reference sequence). CDR3 residues: CASESTQETQYF. The CDR3 DNA reads TGTGCCAGCGAGTCTACCCAAGAGACCCAGTACTTC.

The rearrangement uses TRBV5-5 and TRBJ1-1; 7 bases agree with TRBD1. CDR1 and CDR2 from the germline V gene are SGHKS and YYEKEE (reference sequence). The V gene end was trimmed by 4 bases and the J gene end by 6 bases; junction bases not matched to a gene: 6. The CDR3 loop spans 13 amino acids. The CDR3 sequence: CASSRLGTAEAFF. The CDR3 coding sequence is TGTGCCAGCAGCCGTCTAGGGACAGCTGAAGCTTTCTTT.

In nucleotides, the CDR3 is TGTGCCAGCAGCTTAGGAAGGCTGGGAGCCAATGAGCAGTTCTTC. It codes for CASSLGRLGANEQFF. The genes are TRBV7-2 and TRBJ2-1; tentative D call: TRBD2 (5 bases). The germline V gene encodes CDR1 SGHTA and CDR2 FQGNSA. V lost 1 base and J lost 6, with 13 bases in between. The CDR3 is 15 residues long.

The chain's CDR3 is CASSFRSGELFF. In nucleotides, the CDR3 is TGTGCCAGCAGCTTCCGTTCCGGGGAGCTGTTTTTT. V and J are TRBV11-3 and TRBJ2-2; D not resolved. Per germline, CDR1 SGHNT and CDR2 YENEEA. The CDR3 runs to 12 residues. V lost 3 bases and J 6 bases, leaving 5 bases between the germline ends.

The chain couples TRBV19 to TRBJ1-2; D may be TRBD1 (6 bases). Per germline, CDR1 LNHDA and CDR2 SQIVND (reference sequence). V dropped 6 bases and J dropped 4 bases, with 12 bases sitting between them. CDR3 length: 13 residues. For the CDR3, the DNA is TGTGCCAGTAGCCACGACAGGATCTATGGCTACACCTTC. This sequence encodes CASSHDRIYGYTF.

The chain combines TRBV10-3 with TRBJ2-3; TRBD2 agrees at 9 bases. Germline CDR1 reads ENHRY; CDR2 reads SYGVKD. The CDR3 has 14 residues. Trimming took 7 bases from V and 7 from J; bases not matched to a gene: 9. CDR3 DNA: TGTGCCATCAACCCAGGGGCTAGCGGGAATACGCAGTATTTT. Translation: CAINPGASGNTQYF.

This clone was counted a single time. One end of the junction fails to match germline, which may point to a read error. The V and J genes are TRBV18 and TRBJ2-7; unclear D gene. The CDR3 sequence is 11 residues long. Germline V lookup: CDR1 KGHSH, CDR2 LQKENI. The CDR3 sequence is CANSPREEQYF. The CDR3 DNA reads as TGTGCCAACTCACCAAGAGAAGAGCAGTACTTC. The variable domain in full, completed from reference TRBV18 and TRBJ2-7, reads NAGVMQNPRHLVRRRGQEARLRCSPMKGHSHVYWYRQLPEEGLKFMVYLQKENIIDESGMPKERFSAEFPKEGPSILRIQQVVRGDSAAYFCANSPREEQYFGPGTRLTVT.

The chain combines TRBV7-9 with TRBJ2-7, with TRBD2 matching over 8 bases. CDR1 SEHNR and CDR2 FQNEAQ come from the germline V gene (reference sequence). CDR3 length: 14 amino acids. With 2 bases clipped from V and 5 bases from J, the junction kept 5 bases outside the gene matches. The CDR3 region has the DNA TGTGCCAGCAGCTTAAGGGGACTAGGCGACGAGCAGTACTTC. This gives the protein CASSLRGLGDEQYF.

The V gene is TRBV6-5, the J gene TRBJ1-5; maybe TRBD1 (5 bases). Between the trimmed V and J ends, which lost 0 bases and 2 bases, there was a span of 11 bases. The CDR3 length is 16 residues. CDR1 and CDR2 (germline): MNHEY, SVGAGI. The CDR3 loop reads CASSYSGPQGNQPQHF. CDR3 DNA: TGTGCCAGCAGTTACTCGGGGCCCCAAGGCAATCAGCCCCAGCATTTT.

The genes are TRBV7-8 and TRBJ2-7; 11 bases line up with TRBD2. Trimming removed 0 bases from V and 8 bases from J; junction bases left unmatched: 12. CDR1 is SGHVS and CDR2 is FQNEAQ in the germline V gene. The CDR3 is 17 amino acids. In DNA, the CDR3 is TGTGCCAGCAGCTTAGCGACGGAGAGTAGCGGGAGGGATAAGCAGTACTTC. It translates to CASSLATESSGRDKQYF.

The chain uses TRBV5-1 and TRBJ2-7; D gene ambiguous. The CDR3 extends over 14 amino acids. The V and J ends lost 4 bases and 2 bases respectively, with 13 bases between them. Germline CDR1 and CDR2: SGHRS and YFSETQ. CDR3 amino acids: CASSDALAPYEQYF. The CDR3 coding sequence is TGCGCCAGCAGCGATGCCCTGGCCCCCTACGAGCAGTACTTC.

V gene TRBV5-1 combines with J gene TRBJ2-3; TRBD2 matches at 8 bases. This CDR3 has 17 residues. Germline assignment: CDR1 SGHRS and CDR2 YFSETQ. V shed 0 bases, J shed 1 base, and the junction held 7 bases outside the gene matches. CDR3 loop: CASSLAGGPPGTDTQYF. CDR3 nucleotide sequence: TGCGCCAGCAGCTTGGCGGGAGGGCCGCCGGGCACAGATACGCAGTATTTT.

This chain joins TRBV18 and TRBJ2-5, with D possibly TRBD2 on 5 matching bases. V was cut by 2 bases and J by 4 bases, with 20 bases left in between. The CDR3 sequence is 17 residues long. The germline V gene encodes CDR1 KGHSH and CDR2 LQKENI. CDR3 coding DNA: TGTGCCAGCTCACCATATTTTTCGGCGGGTGTCCCAGAGACCCAGTACTTC. As protein: CASSPYFSAGVPETQYF.

The chain carries TRBV5-5 and TRBJ2-1; TRBD1 agrees at 7 bases. The CDR3 spans 13 residues. V was clipped by 5 bases and J by 8 bases; unmatched bases: 7. Per the germline V gene, CDR1 is SGHKS and CDR2 is YYEKEE (reference sequence). CDR3 loop: CASSLQGSDEQFF. The CDR3 DNA reads TGTGCCAGCAGTCTACAGGGGAGTGATGAGCAGTTCTTC.

The J gene is TRBJ1-1, the V gene TRBV6-4; 7 nucleotides match TRBD1. V lost 2 bases, J lost 6 bases, and 6 bases stayed unmatched. The CDR3 sequence is 14 residues long. In germline, CDR1 is MRHNA, CDR2 SNTAGT. The CDR3 loop is CASSDHNRGAEAFF. DNA of the CDR3: TGTGCCAGCAGTGACCATAACAGGGGCGCTGAAGCTTTCTTT.